The 24 T cell receptor beta chains listed next were all sequenced from one sample in a study of shared T cell receptors in the human thymus. Assay: immunoSEQ multiplex PCR; the TCRdb copy retains only in-frame clones and omits some. There are about 710,000 clones in the sample; 70% to 90% occur only once, and roughly 0.0089% lies in the top ten. Another study also made use of these data, one on human thymus T cells.

The sample taken for sequencing was thymocytes. The receptors were sampled from a boy in the first two years of life with a congenital heart defect.

This chain links TRBV2 with TRBJ2-1, with D unclear. Per germline, CDR1 SNHLY and CDR2 FYNNEI. V was clipped by 10 bases and J by 10 bases, with 20 bases between them. There are 13 residues in the CDR3. This CDR3 reads CATPGHKNGEQFF. The CDR3 coding sequence is TGTGCCACTCCGGGTCACAAGAACGGGGAGCAGTTCTTC.

This clone showed up just once. The rearrangement joins TRBV16 to TRBJ2-7; D possibly corresponds to TRBD2 (5 bases). The CDR3 extends over 15 amino acids. The germline gives CDR1 KGHSY, CDR2 FQNENV. Trimming pared 4 bases from V and 0 bases from J, leaving 13 bases between. CDR3 sequence: CASSPGIDHSYEQYF. The DNA of the CDR3 is TGTGCCAGCAGCCCCGGGATCGACCACTCCTACGAGCAGTACTTC.

The CDR3 sequence is CASSFRLGTGRYEQYF. The CDR3 DNA sequence: TGTGCCAGCAGCTTTCGTCTCGGGACAGGGCGTTACGAGCAGTACTTC. J is TRBJ2-7 and V is TRBV5-6, with TRBD1 identical over 9 bases. Germline V gene data show CDR1 as SGHDT and CDR2 as YYEEEE. CDR3 length: 16 residues. V gave up 2 bases and J gave up 4 bases; unmatched junction bases: 10.

The gene calls are TRBV19 and TRBJ1-2, with D possibly matching TRBD1 (5 bases). The CDR3 extends over 17 amino acids. The germline V gene has CDR1 LNHDA and CDR2 SQIVND (reference sequence). V was cut by 2 bases and J by 8 bases, with 24 bases left in between. For the CDR3, the DNA is TGTGCCAGTAGTATAAACCCCCAGGGCTTCCATTCGATGGGCTACACCTTC. Protein: CASSINPQGFHSMGYTF.

This rearrangement joins TRBV10-3 to TRBJ2-2; a possible D gene is TRBD1 (6 bases). This CDR3 has 16 residues. The germline gives CDR1 ENHRY, CDR2 SYGVKD. The V and J ends lost 3 bases and 0 bases respectively, with 11 bases between them. In DNA form, the CDR3 reads TGTGCCATCAGTGAATACAGGGACCCGAACACCGGGGAGCTGTTTTTT. Amino acid sequence: CAISEYRDPNTGELFF.

This clone has a single count. The chain has TRBV14 and TRBJ2-7; a possible D gene is TRBD1 (6 bases). CDR3 length equals 14 residues. Trimming took 4 bases from V and 4 from J, leaving 14 bases between them. Germline CDR1 and CDR2: SGHDN and FVKESK. In DNA, the CDR3 is TGTGCCAGCAGCCCTCGGACAGATGATTACGAGCAGTACTTC. This gives the protein CASSPRTDDYEQYF.

This clone was picked up one time. This chain joins TRBV5-1 and TRBJ2-1, with 7 bases aligning to TRBD2. CDR1 is SGHRS, CDR2 YFSETQ, per germline. The CDR3 totals 16 residues. Unmatched junction bases numbered 4, after V lost 0 bases and J lost 1 base. This CDR3 reads CASSLALAASYNEQFF. The CDR3 DNA reads TGCGCCAGCAGCTTGGCCCTAGCGGCATCCTACAATGAGCAGTTCTTC.

This rearrangement joins TRBV25-1 to TRBJ2-3; a weak D match, TRBD1 (6 bases). This CDR3 has 14 residues. CDR1 and CDR2 from the germline V gene are MGHDK and SYGVNS. V gave up 3 bases and J gave up 0 bases, with 7 bases separating them. This CDR3 is CASSEGASTDTQYF. CDR3 bases: TGTGCCAGCAGTGAGGGGGCTAGCACAGATACGCAGTATTTT.

The CDR3: CASSHLPGEGVDSPLHF. The CDR3 DNA reads as TGCGCCAGCAGCCACCTACCCGGGGAGGGGGTGGATTCACCCCTCCACTTT. This rearrangement joins TRBV4-3 to TRBJ1-6, with D possibly matching TRBD1 (6 bases). CDR1 is LGHNA, CDR2 YSLEER, per germline. V was cut by 3 bases and J by 8 bases, with 20 bases left in between. The CDR3 is made up of 17 amino acids.

This chain joins TRBV7-6 and TRBJ1-5; 7 bases match TRBD1. The CDR3 totals 18 residues. V trimming: 1 base; J trimming: 3 bases; junction bases outside the gene matches: 12. Germline CDR1 SGHVS, CDR2 FNYEAQ. The CDR3 region is CASSLGPRGGGVNQPQHF. In nucleotides, the CDR3 is TGTGCCAGCAGCTTAGGACCACGAGGAGGGGGCGTCAATCAGCCCCAGCATTTT.

The rearrangement links TRBV10-3 to TRBJ2-7, with 10 bases lining up with TRBD2. There are 15 residues in the CDR3. Trimming took 5 bases from V and 3 from J; bases not matched to a gene: 7. The germline V gene encodes CDR1 ENHRY and CDR2 SYGVKD. The chain's CDR3 is CAISSPGLASYEQYF. The CDR3 coding sequence is TGTGCCATCAGTTCTCCGGGACTAGCGAGCTACGAGCAGTACTTC.

The genes are TRBV28 and TRBJ1-5; D is perhaps TRBD1 (5 bases). V was clipped by 2 bases and J by 4 bases, with 9 bases between them. This CDR3 region has 14 residues. Germline V gene sequence: CDR1 MDHEN, CDR2 SYDVKM. The CDR3, as DNA: TGTGCCAGCAGTTTAGGAGGGGAAAATCAGCCCCAGCATTTT. Residues: CASSLGGENQPQHF.

The V call is TRBV12-5, the J call TRBJ2-7, with 7 bases lining up with TRBD1. J lost 1 base, V lost 8 bases, and 5 bases had no gene match. CDR3 length equals 13 residues. Germline CDR1 LGHNT, CDR2 FRNRAP. The CDR3 loop reads CASQRQGSYEQYF. The CDR3 nucleotides are TGTGCTAGTCAAAGACAGGGTTCCTACGAGCAGTACTTC.

A remark on this clone: Other DNA variants within this sample encode the same CDR3. The chain links TRBV5-1 to TRBJ2-1; 7 positions agree with TRBD2. The CDR3 is made up of 16 amino acids. Germline lookup yields CDR1 SGHRS and CDR2 YFSETQ. J gave up 0 bases and V 0 bases, and 3 bases lay outside the gene matches. CDR3 sequence: CASSLAGGSSYNEQFF. CDR3 DNA sequence: TGCGCCAGCAGCTTGGCCGGCGGGAGCTCCTACAATGAGCAGTTCTTC.

The rearrangement uses TRBV11-2 and TRBJ1-6; 7 bases map to TRBD1. Trimming removed 5 bases from V and 6 bases from J; junction bases left unmatched: 7. Germline assignment: CDR1 SGHAT and CDR2 FQNNGV. The CDR3 totals 15 residues. Written as DNA, the CDR3 is TGTGCCAGCAGCCGGGACAGACTTTTTAATTCACCCCTCCACTTT. Its protein is CASSRDRLFNSPLHF.

The chain links TRBV18 to TRBJ1-1; TRBD1 matches at 7 bases. This CDR3 has 14 residues. CDR1 and CDR2 (germline): KGHSH, LQKENI. Trimming cost V 6 bases and J 1 base; bases outside gene matches: 5. CDR3 sequence (DNA): TGTGCCAGCTCCCACTGGACAGGGAACACTGAAGCTTTCTTT. Protein product: CASSHWTGNTEAFF. Full variable domain (outside the CDR3, taken from reference TRBV18 and TRBJ1-1): NAGVMQNPRHLVRRRGQEARLRCSPMKGHSHVYWYRQLPEEGLKFMVYLQKENIIDESGMPKERFSAEFPKEGPSILRIQQVVRGDSAAYFCASSHWTGNTEAFFGQGTRLTVV.

This chain links TRBV4-1 with TRBJ1-4; TRBD1 aligns across 10 bases. The trim removed 4 bases at V and 0 bases at J, leaving 17 bases unmatched. The CDR3 has 21 residues. Germline assignment: CDR1 MGHRA and CDR2 YSYEKL. The CDR3 reads CASSLKQAPGQGPPTNEKLFF. CDR3 in DNA: TGCGCCAGCAGCCTAAAACAAGCTCCGGGACAGGGGCCTCCAACTAATGAAAAACTGTTTTTT.

The rearrangement joins TRBV7-2 to TRBJ1-1, with D unclear. Deletions cut 5 bases from V and 1 base from J, with 11 bases between. CDR1 is SGHTA and CDR2 is FQGNSA in the germline V gene. The CDR3 has 14 residues. This chain's CDR3 is CASSASISNTEAFF. The DNA for the CDR3 is TGTGCCAGCAGCGCTAGTATCTCGAACACTGAAGCTTTCTTT.

V gene TRBV28 combines with J gene TRBJ2-3; possible D gene TRBD2, 7 bases. Trimming stripped 4 bases from V and 3 bases from J, with 17 bases between. The CDR3 totals 16 residues. Germline CDR1 and CDR2: MDHEN and SYDVKM. The CDR3 DNA sequence: TGTGCCAGCAGTTCCCTGGGGGGGGCCGGTACAGATACGCAGTATTTT. The encoded protein is CASSSLGGAGTDTQYF.

This chain connects TRBV11-2 to TRBJ2-1; 8 nucleotides align to TRBD1. V lost 3 bases and J lost 3; bases outside the gene matches: 7. Germline CDR1 and CDR2: SGHAT and FQNNGV. This CDR3 spans 16 amino acids. The chain's CDR3 is CASSFGQGQLYNEQFF. The CDR3 nucleotides read TGTGCCAGCAGCTTTGGACAGGGACAGCTCTACAATGAGCAGTTCTTC.

The CDR3 nucleotides are TGTGCCAGCAGTTGGCCAGGGAGCAATCAGCCCCAGCATTTT. Translating it yields CASSWPGSNQPQHF. The chain combines TRBV6-1 with TRBJ1-5, with a possible D match to TRBD1 (5 bases). Trimming took 5 bases from V and 1 from J, leaving 9 bases between them. The CDR3 contains 14 residues. Germline loops: CDR1 MNHNS, CDR2 SASEGT.

V and J are TRBV10-3 and TRBJ1-2, with 8 bases aligning to TRBD1. The germline CDR1 and CDR2 sequences are ENHRY and SYGVKD. V lost 10 bases to trimming and J lost 5 bases; unmatched junction nucleotides: 6. This CDR3 has 12 residues. CDR3 sequence reads: CATGTGVYGYTF. In DNA, the CDR3 is TGTGCCACCGGGACAGGAGTATATGGCTACACCTTC.

The V and J genes are TRBV10-1 and TRBJ2-7; 7 bases line up with TRBD1. The CDR3 consists of 13 residues. Germline V gene sequence: CDR1 WNHNN, CDR2 SYGVQD (reference sequence). With 2 bases clipped from V and 6 bases from J, the junction kept 4 bases outside the gene matches. The CDR3 coding sequence is TGCGCCAGCAGTGAGAACCCAGGGGGCGAGCAGTACTTC. Encoded protein: CASSENPGGEQYF.

V usage is TRBV27 and J usage is TRBJ2-3, with a tentative D call TRBD2 (6 bases). Between the trimmed V and J ends, which lost 0 bases and 0 bases, there was a span of 16 bases. The CDR3 is made up of 18 amino acids. Germline CDR1 MNHEY, CDR2 SMNVEV (reference sequence). CDR3 sequence reads: CASSLSHIAVTSTDTQYF. CDR3 DNA sequence: TGTGCCAGCAGTTTATCACATATAGCGGTTACTAGCACAGATACGCAGTATTTT.